This T cell receptor (beta chain) was recovered during a study of blood T cells in healthy people across ages. Study-level points and caveats: CMV status of donors was not determined, possibly confounding expanded clonotype changes. When set beside aged donors, long-lived donors presented more naive CD4+ cells and higher diversity.

As concerns this clonotype: Its cognate antigen is unknown.

There were at least 6 micrograms of total RNA extracted from every sample. The CDR3 extends over 14 amino acids. The germline gives CDR1 DFQATT, CDR2 SNEGSKA (reference sequence). Trimming removed 4 bases from V and 2 bases from J; junction bases left unmatched: 5. A sample-barcoded 5' primer and a J-beta primer mix were used in a second PCR of about 7 to 12 cycles. Every cDNA molecule bore a tag from a template-switch adaptor containing 12 random nucleotides. TCRdb ran MiXCR on the 5' RACE reads and lists one entry per CDR3 protein. This sample has approximately 790,000 distinct CDR3 sequences, with around two thirds found just once.

The TCR originated in a young man in good health. The chain employs TRBV20-1 and TRBJ2-5; 9 bases fit TRBD2. Sequencing was carried out using blood. This chain's CDR3 is CSAISGGEQETQYF. The CDR3 DNA is TGCAGTGCTATTAGCGGGGGCGAGCAAGAGACCCAGTACTTC.